A single sample is the source of the 15 T cell receptor beta chains below, sequenced in a study of post-analysis software for immune sequencing data. Study-level results: The study found TRBV5-6, TRBV5-1 and TRBV20-1 among about five TRBV segments more frequent in patients than controls.

Which antigens these TCRs recognize remains unknown. Unique molecular identifiers were built into the TCR beta cDNA libraries. TCRdb independently ran MiXCR on the PCR reads; one entry per CDR3 protein. The data contain around 440,000 distinct CDR3 sequences, approximately 46% of them singletons. Input material: blood. These receptors originate from a girl between 10 and 17 years old with multiple sclerosis.

This chain links TRBV9 with TRBJ1-2; D perhaps matches TRBD1 (5 bases). The CDR3 extends over 16 amino acids. Germline lookup yields CDR1 SGDLS and CDR2 YYNGEE. Trimming stripped 2 bases from V and 6 bases from J, with 20 bases between. The chain's CDR3 is CASSVGGAHPEDGYTF. As DNA, the CDR3 is TGTGCCAGCAGCGTCGGAGGGGCCCATCCAGAGGATGGCTACACCTTC.

The chain employs TRBV7-9 and TRBJ2-6; 13 nucleotides agree with TRBD2. V gave up 5 bases and J gave up 4 bases; unmatched junction bases: 8. The CDR3 has 18 residues. The germline V gene has CDR1 SEHNR and CDR2 FQNEAQ (reference sequence). The CDR3, as DNA: TGTGCCAGCAGCCTCACTAGCGGGAGGGCCACCGGGGCCAACGTCCTGACTTTC. Amino acid sequence: CASSLTSGRATGANVLTF.

This clonotype was counted only a few times. The chain couples TRBV6-2 or TRBV6-3 to TRBJ2-7, with D uncertain. The CDR3 consists of 14 residues. V shed 6 bases and J shed 1 base, with 13 bases lying between them. Germline CDR1 MNHEY, CDR2 SVGEGT. This CDR3 reads CASRPRDGSYEQYF. The CDR3 DNA sequence: TGTGCCAGCAGACCCAGAGACGGTTCCTACGAGCAGTACTTC.

Turning to this clonotype: The junction and the germline gene differ at one end; a read error may be behind it. This sequence joins TRBV7-7 and TRBJ2-1; the match to TRBD1 covers 7 bases. Germline assignment: CDR1 SSHAT and CDR2 FNYEAQ (reference sequence). The CDR3 consists of 17 residues. CDR3 in amino acids: CASSLGRDSPSYNEQFF. The CDR3, as DNA: TGTGCTAGCAGCTTAGGTAGGGACAGCCCATCCTACAATGAGCAGTTCTTC.

This chain joins TRBV5-6 and TRBJ1-5; 8 bases map to TRBD1. Trimming cost V 4 bases and J 5 bases; bases outside gene matches: 5. The CDR3 consists of 14 residues. CDR1 and CDR2 (germline): SGHDT, YYEEEE. This chain's CDR3 is CASSPGQAHQPQHF. In DNA form, the CDR3 reads TGTGCCAGCAGCCCGGGACAGGCCCATCAGCCCCAGCATTTT.

The count of this clonotype is one. The J gene is TRBJ2-5, the V gene TRBV29-1; D not certain. Germline V gives CDR1 SQVTM, CDR2 ANQGSEA. With 4 bases removed from V and 5 bases from J, the gap between germline ends came to 8 bases. This CDR3 spans 11 amino acids. The CDR3 nucleotides are TGCAGCGTTGCGGATGTGGAGACCCAGTACTTC. Translation: CSVADVETQYF.

This chain links TRBV20-1 with TRBJ2-5; 8 bases are a match to TRBD1. The J call may be incorrect, as the DNA end agrees better with TRBJ2-7. Germline V lookup: CDR1 DFQATT, CDR2 SNEGSKA (reference sequence). The CDR3 is made up of 15 amino acids. In DNA form, the CDR3 reads TGCAGTGTAGCCGCCCTGGGACAGGTCGGCTACGAGCAGTACTTC. This gives the protein CSVAALGQVGYEQYF.

Worth noting for this clonotype: One junction end does not reproduce the germline sequence, and a read error may be involved. The chain links TRBV20-1 to TRBJ2-1; the D is unclear. The CDR3 extends over 14 amino acids. Germline V gives CDR1 DFQATT, CDR2 SNEGSKA (reference sequence). The CDR3 DNA sequence: TGCAGTGCTAGAGATCCGCGGTCCTACAATGTGCAGTTCTTC. Translation gives CSARDPRSYNVQFF.

Points on this clonotype: At one end, the junction sequence differs from germline, possibly due to a read error. The chain links TRBV3-1 to TRBJ2-1; TRBD2 aligns across 12 bases. The better agreement between TRBJ2-7 and the DNA end casts doubt on the J call. The germline CDR1 and CDR2 sequences are LGHDT and YNNKEL (reference sequence). The CDR3 sequence is 14 residues long. As DNA, the CDR3 is TGTACCAGCAGCCTGGGACTAGCGGGCAACGAGCAGTACTTC. This encodes CTSSLGLAGNEQYF.

V and J are TRBV20-1 and TRBJ2-1; D might be TRBD2 (6 bases). The V and J ends lost 0 bases and 5 bases respectively, with 14 bases between them. Germline values: CDR1 DFQATT, CDR2 SNEGSKA (reference sequence). The CDR3 consists of 15 residues. CDR3 region: CSARDQWEVNNEQFF. CDR3 nucleotides: TGCAGTGCTAGAGATCAGTGGGAGGTGAACAATGAGCAGTTCTTC.

The chain employs TRBV24-1 and TRBJ1-2, with D perhaps TRBD1 (6 bases). V shed 3 bases and J shed 3 bases, with 10 bases lying between them. Germline V gives CDR1 KGHDR, CDR2 SFDVKD. This CDR3 region has 14 residues. CDR3 DNA: TGTGCCACCAGTGATAGCCAGGGGCACTATGGCTACACCTTC. Protein product: CATSDSQGHYGYTF.

This clonotype was counted between two and nine times. J is TRBJ2-1 and V is TRBV12-3 or TRBV12-4; D is ambiguous. This CDR3 has 11 amino acids. V shed 6 bases and J shed 8 bases, with 8 bases lying between them. CDR3 in amino acids: CASSLQYEQFF. In DNA, the CDR3 is TGTGCCAGCAGCCTACAGTATGAGCAGTTCTTC.

This clonotype was counted between two and nine times. The chain links TRBV20-1 to TRBJ2-7; 8 bases map to TRBD1. The CDR3 consists of 13 residues. Germline assignment: CDR1 DFQATT and CDR2 SNEGSKA (reference sequence). The V segment lost 6 bases and the J segment 5 bases; nucleotides outside the gene matches: 9. The CDR3 coding sequence is TGCAGTGCACCCGACAGGGGAGTCCACGAGCAGTACTTC. Translation: CSAPDRGVHEQYF.

Only a few counts were recorded for this clonotype. The rearrangement joins TRBV10-3 to TRBJ2-1, with D perhaps assigned TRBD1 or TRBD2 (5 bases each). The CDR3 length is 15 residues. V dropped 8 bases and J dropped 5 bases, with 19 bases sitting between them. Germline assignment: CDR1 ENHRY and CDR2 SYGVKD. CDR3 loop: CAIGLPGRRDNEQFF. The DNA for the CDR3 is TGTGCCATCGGTCTGCCGGGGCGTAGGGACAATGAGCAGTTCTTC.

DNA of the CDR3: TGTGCCAGCAGCACCCGTACTAGTTACTCACCCCTCCACTTT. Residues: CASSTRTSYSPLHF. V and J are TRBV25-1 and TRBJ1-6, with D unclear. Germline V gene sequence: CDR1 MGHDK, CDR2 SYGVNS. The CDR3 has 14 amino acids. Trimming took 6 bases from V and 10 from J, leaving 16 bases between them.